This T cell receptor beta chain was sequenced in a study of Ad26.COV2.S vaccination and SARS-CoV-2 variants. Study background: Donor got 5x10^10 or 1x10^11 viral particles of Ad26.COV2.S.

In the case of this clone: Its antigen remains unidentified.

Regarding the study as a whole: Relative to placebo recipients, vaccine recipients exhibited elevated spike-specific TCR breadth.

The CDR3 runs 13 residues. Trimming pared 4 bases from V and 1 base from J, leaving 8 bases between. Germline assignment: CDR1 SGHRS and CDR2 YFSETQ. Documented treatment: some 20 received Ad26.COV2.S at low or high dose, single or two shots; about 5 received placebo; per-sample allocation not given. Vaccine and placebo recipients were sampled on day 63 after the first injection. Produced via immunoSEQ multiplex PCR; TCRdb's table is partial and in-frame only. The sample lists approximately 350,000 clones; 83% were seen once. The chain combines TRBV5-1 with TRBJ1-1, with D unclear. The material sequenced was peripheral blood, taken in a trial of Ad26.COV2.S vaccine versus placebo. The sequence was collected from a person between 18 and 60 years old who received the Ad26.COV2.S COVID-19 vaccine or a placebo. The CDR3 here is CASSHDGNTEAFF. Written as DNA, the CDR3 is TGCGCCAGCAGCCACGATGGGAACACTGAAGCTTTCTTT.